These 3 T cell receptor beta chains were sequenced from one sample in a study of blood T cells in healthy people across ages. Combining a sample-barcoded 5' primer with a J-beta primer mix, a second PCR ran for roughly 7 to 12 cycles. Using its own MiXCR run on the 5' RACE reads, TCRdb lists one record per CDR3 protein. The sample contains around 1,000,000 distinct CDR3 sequences, less than 25% of which appear only once. The sample also formed part of further work on T cells of mothers and their children.

Material: blood. These receptors were taken from a girl aged 2-10 years in good health.

This clonotype was counted only a few times. V and J are TRBV28 and TRBJ2-1, with TRBD2 identical over 12 bases. The V gene's germline CDR1 is MDHEN and CDR2 SYDVKM. J gave up 10 bases and V 5 bases, and 12 bases lay outside the gene matches. This CDR3 has 16 residues. The CDR3 here is CASSGVRLAGDEEQFF. In DNA form, the CDR3 reads TGTGCCAGCAGTGGGGTAAGACTAGCGGGGGATGAGGAGCAGTTCTTC.

The chain joins TRBV28 to TRBJ2-7, with D perhaps matching TRBD2 (6 bases). The length of the CDR3 is 13 residues. Deletions cut 6 bases from V and 10 bases from J, with 19 bases between. Germline V gene lookup returns CDR1 MDHEN and CDR2 SYDVKM. The CDR3 spells CASSLLPRDSQYF. For the CDR3, the DNA is TGTGCCAGCAGCCTATTACCGCGGGACTCCCAGTACTTC. The variable domain in full, with the rest retrieved from reference TRBV28 and TRBJ2-7, is DVKVTQSSRYLVKRTGEKVFLECVQDMDHENMFWYRQDPGLGLRLIYFSYDVKMKEKGDIPEGYSVSREKKERFSLILESASTNQTSMYLCASSLLPRDSQYFGPGTRLTVT.

This clonotype was recorded a few times. The V and J genes are TRBV4-3 and TRBJ1-1; D gene unclear. In germline, CDR1 is LGHNA, CDR2 YSLEER. V lost 2 bases and J 1 base, leaving 11 bases between the germline ends. CDR3 length: 15 residues. CDR3 in amino acids: CASSQTPDPNTEAFF. The CDR3 DNA sequence: TGCGCCAGCAGCCAAACGCCAGATCCGAACACTGAAGCTTTCTTT.